This TCR beta chain was profiled in a study of blood T cell repertoires in COVID-19 (dated by TCRdb to 2018 to 2020). Context from the whole study: Samples from collaborators originated in the United States, Italy and Spain and spanned both the acute and convalescent phases of COVID-19. The repertoires were released in a freely available public database meant as a resource for research on the immune response to SARS-CoV-2. Sample metadata almost always included a de-identified subject ID, COVID-19 status, age in years and sex. The prospective study material was composed of cDNA or gDNA derived from T cells, B-cell-depleted T cells, or PBMCs. Where available, HLA class I and class II types were obtained from metadata supplied by the sample provider rather than from assay-based typing. Samples were obtained from the ongoing ImmuneRACE study (first 160 participants) and from over 1,000 subjects provided by 6 global collaborators. The dataset comprised deeply sampled blood TCRbeta repertoires from subjects exposed to, actively infected with, or recovered from COVID-19. Findings and caveats that apply to the study as a whole: Clinical and demographic metadata were provided uncurated, with the amount varying by source and participant.

TCRbeta CDR3 regions were amplified from genomic DNA by means of the immunoSEQ Assay, a bias-controlled multiplex PCR. The study's processing was this. The number of nucleated cells in each sample was estimated by amplification of reference gene primers within the assay. To quantify the absolute abundance of each unique TCRbeta CDR3 rearrangement, sequence reads were collapsed and filtered. For each sample, productive Simpson clonality was calculated as the square root of Simpson's diversity index across productive rearrangements. Entries here come from immuneACCESS through TCRdb and include only in-frame sequences with V and J called. Some clones fail to appear in such tables; in the studies checked, an unresolved V gene covers under half of the shortfall, and the cause of the remainder is unknown. V, J and clone size derive from that table, while D and trimming were established from the DNA sequence. Across this sample there are 300,000 to 400,000 clones, with around 91% seen only once. The ten largest account for more than 3% of the sample.

For this clone: Its antigen target is currently unknown. No base qualities exist here, and no much larger clone lies one base off it.

A second Seattle source provided samples from volunteer blood donors who had recovered from COVID-19. Whole blood was collected in K2EDTA tubes by collaborating institutions according to the institutions' own protocols. For TCRbeta analysis, collaborator samples were shipped as frozen whole blood, as isolated PBMCs, or as DNA extracted from either sample type. The sequence came from a woman younger than 30 who had recovered from COVID-19. Sequenced input: peripheral blood.

The bases read TGTGCCAGCAGCTTCTTATTTGTCACACAGGGTGACTATGGCTACACCTTC. Translated, this is CASSFLFVTQGDYGYTF. Recombination connected TRBV7-9 to TRBJ1-2; a tentative D match to TRBD1 spans 6 bases. V drops 3 bases and J drops 3 bases, leaving 20 bases in between. CDR1 SEHNR and CDR2 FQNEAQ are derived from the germline V gene (reference sequence). The CDR3 has 17 amino acids, counting the end cysteine and phenylalanine. The only DNA kept is the CDR3, 51 bases in frame from the first base.